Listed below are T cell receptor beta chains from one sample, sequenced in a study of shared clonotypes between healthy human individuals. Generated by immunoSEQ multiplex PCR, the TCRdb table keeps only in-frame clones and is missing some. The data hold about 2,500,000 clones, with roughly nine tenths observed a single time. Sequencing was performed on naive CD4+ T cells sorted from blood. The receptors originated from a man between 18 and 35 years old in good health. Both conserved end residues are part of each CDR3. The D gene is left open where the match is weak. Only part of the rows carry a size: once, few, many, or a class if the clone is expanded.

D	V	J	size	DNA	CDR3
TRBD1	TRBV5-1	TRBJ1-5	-	TGCGCCAGCAGCCCAGGACAGGGGGTTGATCAGCCCCAGCATTTT	CASSPGQGVDQPQHF
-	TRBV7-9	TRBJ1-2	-	TGTGCCAGCAGCTTAGTTACGGTTAATGGCTACACCTTC	CASSLVTVNGYTF
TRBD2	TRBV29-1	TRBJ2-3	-	TGCAGCGTTGTAGTAGCGGGAGAACGAGATACGCAGTATTTT	CSVVVAGERDTQYF
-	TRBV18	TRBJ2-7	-	TGTGCCAGCTCAACCAGGGCCTCCTACGAGCAGTACTTC	CASSTRASYEQYF
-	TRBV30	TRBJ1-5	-	TGTGCCTGGAGTGTGTGGCGGCTCGAGGGGAGCAATCAGCCCCAGCATTTT	CAWSVWRLEGSNQPQHF
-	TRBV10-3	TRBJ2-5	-	TGTGCCATCAGTGAGTCGGAGGGCGTTATACAAGAGACCCAGTACTTC	CAISESEGVIQETQYF
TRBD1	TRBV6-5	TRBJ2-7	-	TGTGCCAGCAGTTACAAAGGACAGGGTCCCTACGAGCAGTACTTC	CASSYKGQGPYEQYF
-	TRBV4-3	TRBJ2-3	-	TGCGCCAGCAGTCGACTTTCTCGACTAGAGAATTCAGATACGCAGTATTTT	CASSRLSRLENSDTQYF
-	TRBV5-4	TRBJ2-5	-	TGTGCCAGCAGCTTGGCCAGTTTAGGCCCCCAGTACTTC	CASSLASLGPQYF
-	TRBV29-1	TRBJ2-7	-	TGCAGCTTTGCACGGACGGTGAGCTCCTACGAGCAGTACTTC	CSFARTVSSYEQYF
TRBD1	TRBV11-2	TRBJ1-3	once	TGTGCCAGCAGCTTGACAGGGTTGCCTGGAAACACCATATATTTT	CASSLTGLPGNTIYF
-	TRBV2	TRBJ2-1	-	TGTGCCAGCTCCCTTATGGTTGAGCAGTTCTTC	CASSLMVEQFF
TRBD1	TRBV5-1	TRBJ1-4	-	TGCGCCAGCAGGAGGACAGGGGGCACTAATGAAAAACTGTTTTTT	CASRRTGGTNEKLFF
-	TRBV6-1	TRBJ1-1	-	TGTGCCAGCAGGATACAGGGAGGGGGCACTGAAGCTTTCTTT	CASRIQGGGTEAFF
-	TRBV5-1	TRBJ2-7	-	TGCGCCAGCAGCTTGGCTCAGGGGTGGGTATCAGGCGAGCAGTACTTC	CASSLAQGWVSGEQYF
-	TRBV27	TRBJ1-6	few	TGTGCCAGCAGTTCCATAGGATCACCCCTCCACTTT	CASSSIGSPLHF